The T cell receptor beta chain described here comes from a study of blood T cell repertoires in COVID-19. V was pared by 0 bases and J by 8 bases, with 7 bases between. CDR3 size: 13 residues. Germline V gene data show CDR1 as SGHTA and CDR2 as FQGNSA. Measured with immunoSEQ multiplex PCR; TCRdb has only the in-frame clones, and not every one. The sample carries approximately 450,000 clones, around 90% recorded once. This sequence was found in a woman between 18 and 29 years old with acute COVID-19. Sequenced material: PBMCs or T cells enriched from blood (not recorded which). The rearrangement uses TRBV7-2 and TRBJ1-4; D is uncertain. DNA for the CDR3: TGTGCCAGCAGCTTAGCGACGCGGGAAAAACTGTTTTTT. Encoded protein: CASSLATREKLFF.